The TCR beta chain described here comes from a study of blood T cell repertoires in COVID-19. Comments on this clone: The sample holds other DNA sequences that translate to the same CDR3.

Methods used by the authors: The authors estimated nucleated cell counts from reference gene primer amplification. The repertoire was sequenced with immunoSEQ multiplex PCR; TCRdb's copy has only in-frame clones and lacks some. V, J and clone size derive from that table, while D and trimming were established from the DNA sequence. The table includes 300,000 to 350,000 clones, roughly 90% detected once. Trimming removed 0 bases from V and 4 bases from J; junction bases left unmatched: 4. The CDR3 sequence is 15 residues long. From germline, CDR1 is SGHRS and CDR2 YFSETQ. V gene TRBV5-1 combines with J gene TRBJ1-1; 9 bases are shared with TRBD1. This TCR was recovered from a woman aged 70-85 years with COVID-19, enrolled during active disease. Sequenced input: peripheral blood. CDR3 loop: CASSLEGQGVTEAFF. The CDR3 DNA follows: TGCGCCAGCAGCTTGGAGGGACAGGGTGTCACTGAAGCTTTCTTT.